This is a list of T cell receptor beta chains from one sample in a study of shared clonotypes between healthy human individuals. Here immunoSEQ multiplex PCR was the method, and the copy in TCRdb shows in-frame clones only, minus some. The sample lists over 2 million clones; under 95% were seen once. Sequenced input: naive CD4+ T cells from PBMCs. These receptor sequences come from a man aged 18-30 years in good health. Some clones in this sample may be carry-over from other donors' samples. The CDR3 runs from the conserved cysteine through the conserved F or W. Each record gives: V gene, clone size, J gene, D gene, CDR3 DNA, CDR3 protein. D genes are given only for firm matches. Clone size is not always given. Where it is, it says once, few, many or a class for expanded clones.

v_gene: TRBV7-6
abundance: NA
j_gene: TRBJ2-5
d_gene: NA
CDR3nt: TGTGCCAGCAGCCATCGGACCGGTGAAGAGACCCAGTACTTC
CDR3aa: CASSHRTGEETQYF

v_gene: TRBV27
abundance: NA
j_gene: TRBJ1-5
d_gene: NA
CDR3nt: TGTGCCAGCAAACTTTGGAGCGATAGCAATCAGCCCCAGCATTTT
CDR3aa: CASKLWSDSNQPQHF

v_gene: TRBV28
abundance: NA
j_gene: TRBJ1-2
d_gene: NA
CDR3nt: TGTGCCAGCAGTTTATTGGGGCGGTTCGGCTACACCTTC
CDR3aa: CASSLLGRFGYTF

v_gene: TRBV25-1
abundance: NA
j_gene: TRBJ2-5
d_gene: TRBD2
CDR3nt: TGTGCCAGCAGTGACTCTAGCGGGAGTTTTGGGACCCAGTACTTC
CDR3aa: CASSDSSGSFGTQYF

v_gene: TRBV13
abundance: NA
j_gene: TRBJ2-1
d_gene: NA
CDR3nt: TGTGCCAGCAGGACTAGGACTACCCACAATGAGCAGTTCTTC
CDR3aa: CASRTRTTHNEQFF

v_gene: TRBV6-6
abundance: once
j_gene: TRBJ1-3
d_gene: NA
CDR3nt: TGTGCCAGCAGTTACGGGTGGGGGAGAACTGGAAACACCATATATTTT
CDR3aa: CASSYGWGRTGNTIYF

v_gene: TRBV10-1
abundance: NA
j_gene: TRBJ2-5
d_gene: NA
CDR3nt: TGCGCCAGCATACCCAGGGCCTTATTCATGACCCAGTACTTC
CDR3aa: CASIPRALFMTQYF

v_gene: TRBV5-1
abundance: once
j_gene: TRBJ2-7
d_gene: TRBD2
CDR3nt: TGCGCCAGCAGCCTCAGCCCTAGCGGGAGTTCCGAGCAGTACTTC
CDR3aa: CASSLSPSGSSEQYF

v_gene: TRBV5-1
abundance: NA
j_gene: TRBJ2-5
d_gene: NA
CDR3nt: TGCGCCAGCAGCTTCCAGGGGACGGAAGAGACCCAGTACTTC
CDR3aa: CASSFQGTEETQYF

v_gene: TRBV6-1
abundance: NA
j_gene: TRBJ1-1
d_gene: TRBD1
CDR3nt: TGTGCCAGCACCCTACTTACAGGGGGTGAAACTGAAGCTTTCTTT
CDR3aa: CASTLLTGGETEAFF

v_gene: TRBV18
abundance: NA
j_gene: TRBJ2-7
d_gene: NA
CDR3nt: TGTGCCAGCTCACCAAGACAGGCCGACTCCTACGAGCAGTACTTC
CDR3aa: CASSPRQADSYEQYF

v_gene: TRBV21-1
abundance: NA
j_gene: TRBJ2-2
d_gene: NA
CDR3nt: TGTGCCAGCACCCGAGGGGGGCTCGTGAACACCGGGGAGCTGTTTTTT
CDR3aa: CASTRGGLVNTGELFF

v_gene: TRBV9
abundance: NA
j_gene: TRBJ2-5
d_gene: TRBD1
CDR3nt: TGTGCCAGCAGCGTAGGGACAGGGGGCGGGAGGGAGACCCAGTACTTC
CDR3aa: CASSVGTGGGRETQYF

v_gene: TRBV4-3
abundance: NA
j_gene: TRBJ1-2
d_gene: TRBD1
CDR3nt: TGCGCCAGCAGCCAAGAGGCAGGGGGTACCTATGGCTACACCTTC
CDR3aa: CASSQEAGGTYGYTF